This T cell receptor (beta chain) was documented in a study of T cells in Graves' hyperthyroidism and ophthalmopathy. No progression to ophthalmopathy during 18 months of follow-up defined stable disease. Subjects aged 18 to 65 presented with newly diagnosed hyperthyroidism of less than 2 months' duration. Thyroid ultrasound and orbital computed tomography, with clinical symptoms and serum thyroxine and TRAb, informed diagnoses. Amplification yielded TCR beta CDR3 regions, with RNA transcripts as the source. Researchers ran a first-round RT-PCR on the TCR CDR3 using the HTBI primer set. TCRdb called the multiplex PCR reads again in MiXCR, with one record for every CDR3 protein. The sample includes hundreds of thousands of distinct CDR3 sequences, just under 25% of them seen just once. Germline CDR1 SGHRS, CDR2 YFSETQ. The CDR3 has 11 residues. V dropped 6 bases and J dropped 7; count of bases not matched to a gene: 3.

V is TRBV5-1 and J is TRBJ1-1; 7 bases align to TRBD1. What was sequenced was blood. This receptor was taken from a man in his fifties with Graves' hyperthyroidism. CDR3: CASNRGHEAFF. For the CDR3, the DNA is TGCGCCAGCAACAGGGGACATGAAGCTTTCTTT.